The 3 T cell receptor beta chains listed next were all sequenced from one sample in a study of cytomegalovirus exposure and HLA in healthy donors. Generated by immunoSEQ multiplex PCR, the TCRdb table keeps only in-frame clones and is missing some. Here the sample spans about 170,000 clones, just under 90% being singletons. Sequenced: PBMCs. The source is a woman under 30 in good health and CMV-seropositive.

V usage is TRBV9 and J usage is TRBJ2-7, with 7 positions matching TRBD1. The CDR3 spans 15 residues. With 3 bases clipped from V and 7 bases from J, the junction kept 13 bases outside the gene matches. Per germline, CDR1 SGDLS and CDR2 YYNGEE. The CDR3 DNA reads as TGTGCCAGCAGCGACCCACCAGGGGGACCTAGGGAGCAGTACTTC. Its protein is CASSDPPGGPREQYF.

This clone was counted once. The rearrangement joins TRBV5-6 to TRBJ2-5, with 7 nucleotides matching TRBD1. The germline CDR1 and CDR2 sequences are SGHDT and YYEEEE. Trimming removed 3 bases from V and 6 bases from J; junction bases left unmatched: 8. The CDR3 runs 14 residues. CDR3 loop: CASSWSGGGKTQYF. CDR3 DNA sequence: TGTGCCAGCAGCTGGTCAGGGGGTGGAAAGACCCAGTACTTC.

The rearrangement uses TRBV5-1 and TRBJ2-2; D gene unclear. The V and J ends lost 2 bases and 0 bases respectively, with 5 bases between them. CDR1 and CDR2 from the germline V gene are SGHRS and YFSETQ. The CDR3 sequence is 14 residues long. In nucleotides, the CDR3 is TGCGCCAGCAGCTTAGAGTCGAACACCGGGGAGCTGTTTTTT. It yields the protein CASSLESNTGELFF.